These T cell receptor beta chains were read from a single sample in a study of OX40 agonist ivuxolimab in advanced cancers. Sequencing was performed with immunoSEQ multiplex PCR; in TCRdb, only in-frame clones are kept and a portion is missing. The data show some 20,000 clones, with approximately 81% seen just once and approximately 15% held by the top ten. The starting material was CD4+ or CD8+ T cells sorted from blood, obtained in a trial of the OX40 agonist ivuxolimab. The receptors shown here come from an adult with an advanced solid tumor such as melanoma, head and neck, liver or kidney cancer. CDR3s include the opening cysteine and the closing phenylalanine or tryptophan. Fields, in order: CDR3 DNA, CDR3 protein, clone size, J gene, V gene, D gene. The D gene is left open where the match is weak. Clone size is stated in some rows and not others, as once, few, many or a class when expanded.

DNA: TGCGCCAGCAGCCAAGGAGGGGGGTACAATGAGCAGTTCTTC
CDR3: CASSQGGGYNEQFF
size: .
J: TRBJ2-1
V: TRBV4-3
D: .

DNA: TGTGCCAGCGAAACCGTAGAGGGGGGCTACACCTTC
CDR3: CASETVEGGYTF
size: .
J: TRBJ1-2
V: TRBV9
D: .

DNA: TGTGCCAGCAGCTCCCGGAGTGGCGGGGTCACAGATACGCAGTATTTT
CDR3: CASSSRSGGVTDTQYF
size: .
J: TRBJ2-3
V: TRBV7-9
D: .

DNA: TGTGCCAGCAGCTTACAGGGTGGCACTGAAGCTTTCTTT
CDR3: CASSLQGGTEAFF
size: few
J: TRBJ1-1
V: TRBV14
D: .

DNA: TGCAGCGTTGACGGGGGGACGAACACCGGGGAGCTGTTTTTT
CDR3: CSVDGGTNTGELFF
size: few
J: TRBJ2-2
V: TRBV29-1
D: TRBD2

DNA: TGTGCCAGCAGCACCCTCGGGACAGGTCTCTATGGCTACACCTTC
CDR3: CASSTLGTGLYGYTF
size: .
J: TRBJ1-2
V: TRBV27
D: TRBD1

DNA: TGTGCCAGCAGTGACGGGGGAGAGTTGGGTGAGCAGTTCTTC
CDR3: CASSDGGELGEQFF
size: once
J: TRBJ2-1
V: TRBV6-4
D: .

DNA: TGTGCCAGTCAGTTGAGTCATCAGCCCCAGCATTTT
CDR3: CASQLSHQPQHF
size: .
J: TRBJ1-5
V: TRBV6-1
D: .

DNA: TGTGCCAGCAGTGAAGATCCGGGGGACAGGCTAAGCGGCTACACCTTC
CDR3: CASSEDPGDRLSGYTF
size: .
J: TRBJ1-2
V: TRBV2
D: TRBD1

DNA: TGTGCCAGCAGTTGGAGGGGGCAAGACACTGAAGCTTTCTTT
CDR3: CASSWRGQDTEAFF
size: .
J: TRBJ1-1
V: TRBV6-5
D: TRBD1

DNA: TGTGCCAGCAGCTTAATATCGCTAGCGGGGGACGAGCAGTACTTC
CDR3: CASSLISLAGDEQYF
size: .
J: TRBJ2-7
V: TRBV7-2
D: TRBD2

DNA: TGTGCCAGCAGTTTGGCCCCAACAGGGTTGGGAAATGAGCAGTTCTTC
CDR3: CASSLAPTGLGNEQFF
size: .
J: TRBJ2-1
V: TRBV28
D: .

DNA: TGCGCCAGCAGCCAAAACGTTCGGGTCGAGCAGTACTTC
CDR3: CASSQNVRVEQYF
size: .
J: TRBJ2-7
V: TRBV4-1
D: .

DNA: TGTGCCAGCACAGCCGGGACAGGTGGAAACACCATATATTTT
CDR3: CASTAGTGGNTIYF
size: .
J: TRBJ1-3
V: TRBV5-6
D: TRBD1

DNA: TGTGCCAGCAGTTACTCGGGCGGGGAGACCCAGTACTTC
CDR3: CASSYSGGETQYF
size: .
J: TRBJ2-5
V: TRBV6-5
D: .

DNA: TGTGCCAGCAGTTTAGAGGGGGGCTCTCAGCCCCAGCATTTT
CDR3: CASSLEGGSQPQHF
size: .
J: TRBJ1-5
V: TRBV27
D: .

DNA: TGCAGCGTTGCTCTCGGGGGTACCTACGAGCAGTACTTC
CDR3: CSVALGGTYEQYF
size: .
J: TRBJ2-7
V: TRBV29-1
D: .

DNA: TGTGCCAGCTCACTTTGGGGAATCGATACGCAGTATTTT
CDR3: CASSLWGIDTQYF
size: .
J: TRBJ2-3
V: TRBV18
D: .

DNA: TGTGCCAGCATGACGTGGCAGGTGGGGCCGAACACCGGGGAGCTGTTTTTT
CDR3: CASMTWQVGPNTGELFF
size: .
J: TRBJ2-2
V: TRBV27
D: .

DNA: TGTGCCAGCAGCTTTTCGGGCAGACCCACAGATACGCAGTATTTT
CDR3: CASSFSGRPTDTQYF
size: .
J: TRBJ2-3
V: TRBV9
D: .

DNA: TGTGCCAGCAGCGAGGAGGACAGCTCCTACAATGAGCAGTTCTTC
CDR3: CASSEEDSSYNEQFF
size: .
J: TRBJ2-1
V: TRBV9
D: .

DNA: TGTGCCAGCAGCGCCGGGGGTTCTAACGAGCAGTACTTC
CDR3: CASSAGGSNEQYF
size: .
J: TRBJ2-7
V: TRBV9
D: .

DNA: TGTGCCAGCAGTCTATCGGGGGGGCCGACAGATACGCAGTATTTT
CDR3: CASSLSGGPTDTQYF
size: .
J: TRBJ2-3
V: TRBV13
D: TRBD2

DNA: TGTGCCAGCAGTGAAGCGCAGGTCAGGAGCGCTTTCTTT
CDR3: CASSEAQVRSAFF
size: once
J: TRBJ1-1
V: TRBV6-1
D: .

DNA: TGTGCCAGCAGTCCAAGGACAGGGGGCTACGAGCAGTACTTC
CDR3: CASSPRTGGYEQYF
size: large
J: TRBJ2-7
V: TRBV27
D: TRBD1